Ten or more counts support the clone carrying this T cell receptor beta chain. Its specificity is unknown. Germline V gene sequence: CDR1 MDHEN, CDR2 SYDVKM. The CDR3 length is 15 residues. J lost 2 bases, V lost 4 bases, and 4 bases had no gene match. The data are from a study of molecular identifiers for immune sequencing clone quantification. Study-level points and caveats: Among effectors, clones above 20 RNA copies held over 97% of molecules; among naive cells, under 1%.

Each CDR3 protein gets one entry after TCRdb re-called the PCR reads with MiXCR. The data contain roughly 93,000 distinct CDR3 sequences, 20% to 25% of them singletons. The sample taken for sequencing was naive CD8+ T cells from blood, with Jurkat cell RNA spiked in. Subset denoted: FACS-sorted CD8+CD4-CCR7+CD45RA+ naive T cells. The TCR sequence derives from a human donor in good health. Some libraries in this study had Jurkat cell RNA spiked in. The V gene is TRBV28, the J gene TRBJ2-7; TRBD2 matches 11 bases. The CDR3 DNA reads TGTGCCAGCAGTTCCGGACTAGCGGGCCCCTACGAGCAGTACTTC. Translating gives CASSSGLAGPYEQYF.